This entry lists 11 T cell receptor beta chains sequenced from one sample in a study of Ad26.COV2.S vaccination and SARS-CoV-2 variants. Treatment: around 19 received Ad26.COV2.S at low or high dose, single or two shots; about 5 received placebo; per-sample allocation not given. The investigators took samples on day 63 after the first vaccine or placebo injection. Using immunoSEQ multiplex PCR, the repertoire was profiled, and TCRdb retains in-frame clones only, with some absent. The sample yields hundreds of thousands of clones, about 93% seen once. Sequencing was performed on peripheral blood, taken in a trial of Ad26.COV2.S vaccine versus placebo. These receptor sequences come from a person aged 18-65 years who received the Ad26.COV2.S COVID-19 vaccine or a placebo.

V gene TRBV2 combines with J gene TRBJ2-5; 13 bases are shared with TRBD2. The length of the CDR3 is 14 residues. Germline trimming cut 4 bases from V and 9 bases from J; bases unmatched to any gene: 5. CDR1 is SNHLY, CDR2 FYNNEI, per germline. CDR3 nucleotides: TGTGCCAGCAGTGGGACTAGCGGGAGCAGGGCCCAGTACTTC. This gives the protein CASSGTSGSRAQYF.

The CDR3 DNA is TGTGCCCCCCTCGAGCAGTACTTC. Its translation is CAPLEQYF. The chain has TRBV24-1 and TRBJ2-7; D is undetermined. Looked up from germline, CDR1 is KGHDR and CDR2 is SFDVKD. The CDR3 sequence is 8 residues long. V dropped 12 bases and J dropped 6 bases, with 5 bases sitting between them.

This clone was counted a single time. The V and J genes are TRBV27 and TRBJ2-5, with D perhaps given as TRBD1 or TRBD2 (5 bases each). The CDR3 is 14 amino acids. Germline-derived CDR1 and CDR2 are MNHEY and SMNVEV (reference sequence). The V end was cut by 6 bases, the J end by 5 bases, with 16 bases between. CDR3: CASSSGTFAETQYF. In DNA form, the CDR3 reads TGTGCCAGCAGCTCAGGGACCTTCGCGGAGACCCAGTACTTC.

The rearrangement joins TRBV19 to TRBJ1-5, with D hard to call. CDR3 size: 15 residues. Germline loops: CDR1 LNHDA, CDR2 SQIVND (reference sequence). V was cut by 4 bases and J by 0 bases, with 10 bases left in between. In nucleotides, the CDR3 is TGTGCCAGTAGTACAGGTCTTTATAGCAATCAGCCCCAGCATTTT. This gives the protein CASSTGLYSNQPQHF.

The chain joins TRBV11-2 to TRBJ2-1; D might be TRBD1 or TRBD2, each matching 5 bases. Trimming took off 1 base at V and 6 bases at J, with 7 bases between the two ends. The CDR3 runs to 13 residues. In germline, CDR1 is SGHAT, CDR2 FQNNGV. The CDR3 protein is CASSLGGSNEQFF. Written as DNA, the CDR3 is TGTGCCAGCAGCTTAGGGGGGAGCAATGAGCAGTTCTTC.

This clone is a singleton in its sample. The chain links TRBV18 to TRBJ2-1; 14 bases are a match to TRBD2. Looked up from germline, CDR1 is KGHSH and CDR2 is LQKENI. This CDR3 is built from 15 residues. Losses at the gene ends were 3 bases for V and 7 bases for J; bases not matched to a gene: 2. This CDR3 is CASSPTSGRGNEQFF. The CDR3 bases are TGTGCCAGCTCACCGACTAGCGGGAGGGGGAATGAGCAGTTCTTC.

This sequence joins TRBV6-6 and TRBJ1-2, with 9 bases lining up with TRBD1. The CDR3 runs to 16 residues. V was pared by 2 bases and J by 5 bases, with 9 bases of the junction left unmatched. CDR1 is MNHNY, CDR2 SVGAGI, per germline (reference sequence). The CDR3 sequence: CASSYVEQGAHYGYTF. The CDR3 DNA follows: TGTGCCAGCAGTTACGTTGAACAGGGGGCCCATTATGGCTACACCTTC.

The CDR3 reads CASSYASGSVDTQYF. The DNA for the CDR3 is TGTGCCAGCAGTTACGCTAGCGGGAGTGTTGATACGCAGTATTTT. The chain recombines TRBV6-2 or TRBV6-3 with TRBJ2-3; TRBD2 matches 10 bases. V shed 2 bases and J 6 bases; nucleotides not matched to a gene: 5. Germline lookup yields CDR1 MNHEY and CDR2 SVGEGT. The CDR3 spans 15 residues.

The V gene is TRBV7-9, the J gene TRBJ2-5; 13 bases are shared with TRBD2. Germline CDR1 reads SEHNR; CDR2 reads FQNEAQ (reference sequence). The junction had 6 bases not matched to a gene; V was cut back by 1 base and J by 4 bases. The CDR3 sequence is 17 residues long. Here the CDR3 DNA reads TGTGCCAGCAGCTTAGGGACTAGCGGGAGTTACTCAGAGACCCAGTACTTC. Its translation is CASSLGTSGSYSETQYF.

The CDR3 sequence: CASSLVGHALNTEAFF. DNA for the CDR3: TGTGCCAGCAGCTTGGTTGGACATGCGCTGAACACTGAAGCTTTCTTT. This chain uses TRBV5-4 with TRBJ1-1; weak D call: TRBD1 (5 bases). CDR3 size: 16 residues. From germline, CDR1 is SGHNT and CDR2 YYREEE (reference sequence). Trimming stripped 0 bases from V and 0 bases from J, with 12 bases between.

The CDR3 here is CASSLWGTAQPQHF. The CDR3 DNA reads as TGTGCCAGCAGTTTATGGGGTACAGCGCAGCCCCAGCATTTT. The chain recombines TRBV28 with TRBJ1-5; no clear D gene. This CDR3 has 14 amino acids. The ends were cut back, 0 bases at V and 7 bases at J, with 10 bases in the middle. Germline lookup yields CDR1 MDHEN and CDR2 SYDVKM.